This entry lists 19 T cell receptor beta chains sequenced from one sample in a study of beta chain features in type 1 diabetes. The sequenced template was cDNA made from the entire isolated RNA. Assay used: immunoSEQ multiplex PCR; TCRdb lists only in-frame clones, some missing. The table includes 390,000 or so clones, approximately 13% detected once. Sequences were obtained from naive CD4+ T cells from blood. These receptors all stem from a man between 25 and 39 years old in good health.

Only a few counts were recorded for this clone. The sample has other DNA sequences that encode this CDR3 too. DNA for the CDR3: TGTGCCAGCAGCCTGGACAGCTCCTACGAGCAGTACGTC. It is translated as CASSLDSSYEQYV. The chain joins TRBV7-2 to TRBJ2-7; perhaps TRBD1 as D (6 bases). V was clipped by 5 bases and J by 0 bases, with 8 bases between them. The CDR3 length is 13 residues. Germline CDR1 SGHTA, CDR2 FQGNSA.

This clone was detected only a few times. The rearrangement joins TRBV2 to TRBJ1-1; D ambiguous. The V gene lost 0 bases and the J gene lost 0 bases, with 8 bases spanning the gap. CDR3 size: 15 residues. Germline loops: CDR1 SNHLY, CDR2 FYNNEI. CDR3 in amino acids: CASSEARLMNTEAFF. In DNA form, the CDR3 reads TGTGCCAGCAGTGAAGCAAGGCTGATGAACACTGAAGCTTTCTTT.

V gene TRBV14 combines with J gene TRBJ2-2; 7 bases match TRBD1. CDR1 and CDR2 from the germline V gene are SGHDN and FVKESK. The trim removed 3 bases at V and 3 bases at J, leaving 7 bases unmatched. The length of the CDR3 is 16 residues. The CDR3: CASSHSTGLHTGELFF. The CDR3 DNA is TGTGCCAGCAGCCATTCGACAGGGCTTCACACCGGGGAGCTGTTTTTT.

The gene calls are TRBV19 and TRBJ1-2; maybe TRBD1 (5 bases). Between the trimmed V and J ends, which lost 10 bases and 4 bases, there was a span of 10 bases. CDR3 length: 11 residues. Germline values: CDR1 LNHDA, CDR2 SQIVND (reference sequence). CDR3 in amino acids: CATRAIYGYTF. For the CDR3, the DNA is TGTGCCACCAGGGCAATCTATGGCTACACCTTC.

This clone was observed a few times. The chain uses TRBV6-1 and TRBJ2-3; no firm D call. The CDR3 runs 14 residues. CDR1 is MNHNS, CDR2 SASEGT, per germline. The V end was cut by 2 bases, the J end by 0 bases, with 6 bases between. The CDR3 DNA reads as TGTGCCAGCAGTGAATCAGGTAGCACAGATACGCAGTATTTT. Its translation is CASSESGSTDTQYF.

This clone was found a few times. The CDR3: CASSALALMNSPLHF. In nucleotides, the CDR3 is TGTGCCAGCAGCGCCCTAGCCCTGATGAATTCACCCCTCCACTTT. The rearrangement uses TRBV7-6 and TRBJ1-6; D ambiguous. Trimming shortened V by 5 bases and J by 7 bases, and 15 bases separated the two germline ends. There are 15 residues in the CDR3. The V gene's germline CDR1 is SGHVS and CDR2 FNYEAQ.

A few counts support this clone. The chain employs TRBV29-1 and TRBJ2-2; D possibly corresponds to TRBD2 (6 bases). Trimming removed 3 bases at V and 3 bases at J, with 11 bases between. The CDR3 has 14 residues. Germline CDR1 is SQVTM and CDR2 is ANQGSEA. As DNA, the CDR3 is TGCAGCGTTGACGGGGGACTTCACACCGGGGAGCTGTTTTTT. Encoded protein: CSVDGGLHTGELFF.

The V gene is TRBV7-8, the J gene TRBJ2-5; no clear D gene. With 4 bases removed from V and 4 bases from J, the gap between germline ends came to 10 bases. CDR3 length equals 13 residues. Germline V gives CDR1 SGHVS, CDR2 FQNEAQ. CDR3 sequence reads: CASSSVAGETQYF. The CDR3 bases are TGTGCCAGCAGCTCCGTTGCCGGAGAGACCCAGTACTTC. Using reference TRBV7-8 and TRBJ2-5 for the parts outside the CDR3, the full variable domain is GAGVSQSPRYKVAKRGQDVALRCDPISGHVSLFWYQQALGQGPEFLTYFQNEAQLDKSGLPSDRFFAERPEGSVSTLKIQRTQQEDSAVYLCASSSVAGETQYFGPGTRLLVL.

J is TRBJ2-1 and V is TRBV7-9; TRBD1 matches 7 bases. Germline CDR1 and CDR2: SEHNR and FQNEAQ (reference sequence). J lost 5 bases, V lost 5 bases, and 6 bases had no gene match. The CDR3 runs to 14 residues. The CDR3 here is CASSTGTVNNEQFF. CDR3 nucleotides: TGTGCCAGCAGCACCGGGACAGTGAACAATGAGCAGTTCTTC.

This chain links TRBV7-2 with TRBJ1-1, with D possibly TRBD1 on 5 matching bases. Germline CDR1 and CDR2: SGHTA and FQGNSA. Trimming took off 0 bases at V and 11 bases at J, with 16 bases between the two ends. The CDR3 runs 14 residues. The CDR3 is CASSLALSGRAAFF. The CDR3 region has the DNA TGTGCCAGCAGCTTAGCGCTGTCGGGCAGGGCTGCTTTCTTT.

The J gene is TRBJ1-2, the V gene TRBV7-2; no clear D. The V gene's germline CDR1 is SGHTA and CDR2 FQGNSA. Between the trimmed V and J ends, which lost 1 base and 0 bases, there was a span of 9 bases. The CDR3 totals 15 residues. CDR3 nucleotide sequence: TGTGCCAGCAGCTTAGAACACGGGGCTAACTATGGCTACACCTTC. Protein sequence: CASSLEHGANYGYTF. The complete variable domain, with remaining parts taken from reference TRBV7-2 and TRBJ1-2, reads GAGVSQSPSNKVTEKGKDVELRCDPISGHTALYWYRQSLGQGLEFLIYFQGNSAPDKSGLPSDRFSAERTGGSVSTLTIQRTQQEDSAVYLCASSLEHGANYGYTFGSGTRLTVV.

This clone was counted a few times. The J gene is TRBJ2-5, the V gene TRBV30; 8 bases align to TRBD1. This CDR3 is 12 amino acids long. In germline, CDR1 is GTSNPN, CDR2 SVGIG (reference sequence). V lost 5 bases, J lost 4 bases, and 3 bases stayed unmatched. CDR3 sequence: CAWGRGRETQYF. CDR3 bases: TGTGCCTGGGGCAGGGGGCGAGAGACCCAGTACTTC.

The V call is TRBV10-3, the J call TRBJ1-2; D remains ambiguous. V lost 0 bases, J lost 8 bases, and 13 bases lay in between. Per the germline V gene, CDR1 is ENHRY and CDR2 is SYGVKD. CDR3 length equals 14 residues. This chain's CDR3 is CAISESKGFRGYTF. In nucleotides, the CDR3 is TGTGCCATCAGTGAGTCGAAAGGATTCAGGGGCTACACCTTC.

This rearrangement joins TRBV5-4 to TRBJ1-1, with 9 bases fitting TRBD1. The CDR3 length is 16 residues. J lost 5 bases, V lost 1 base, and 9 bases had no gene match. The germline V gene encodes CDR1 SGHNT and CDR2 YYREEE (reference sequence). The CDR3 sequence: CASSLRLGQGWTEAFF. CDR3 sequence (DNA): TGTGCCAGCAGCTTGAGGCTTGGACAGGGGTGGACTGAAGCTTTCTTT.

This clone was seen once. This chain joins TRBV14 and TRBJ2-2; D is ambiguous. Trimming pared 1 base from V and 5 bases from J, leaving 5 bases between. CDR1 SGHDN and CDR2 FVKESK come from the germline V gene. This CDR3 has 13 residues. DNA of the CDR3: TGTGCCAGCAGCCAAGCGAGTACCGGGGAGCTGTTTTTT. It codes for CASSQASTGELFF.

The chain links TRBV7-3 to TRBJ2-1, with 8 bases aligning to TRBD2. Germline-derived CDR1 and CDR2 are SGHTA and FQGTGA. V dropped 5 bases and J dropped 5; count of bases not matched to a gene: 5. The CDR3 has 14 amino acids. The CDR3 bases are TGTGCCAGCAGCGGACTAGCATCCCACAATGAGCAGTTCTTC. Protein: CASSGLASHNEQFF. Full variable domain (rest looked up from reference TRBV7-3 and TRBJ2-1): GAGVSQTPSNKVTEKGKYVELRCDPISGHTALYWYRQSLGQGPEFLIYFQGTGAADDSGLPNDRFFAVRPEGSVSTLKIQRTERGDSAVYLCASSGLASHNEQFFGPGTRLTVL.

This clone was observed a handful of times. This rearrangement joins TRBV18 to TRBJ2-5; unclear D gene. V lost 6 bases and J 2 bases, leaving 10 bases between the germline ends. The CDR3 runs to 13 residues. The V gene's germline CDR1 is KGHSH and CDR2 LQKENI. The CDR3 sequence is CASSPTLQETQYF. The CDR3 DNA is TGTGCCAGCTCCCCCACGCTTCAAGAGACCCAGTACTTC.

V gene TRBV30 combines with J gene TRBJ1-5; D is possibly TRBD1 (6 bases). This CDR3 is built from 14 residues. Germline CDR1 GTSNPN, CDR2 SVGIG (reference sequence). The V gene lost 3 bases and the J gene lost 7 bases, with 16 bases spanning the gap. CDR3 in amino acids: CAWSRTGIGQPQHF. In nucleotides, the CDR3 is TGTGCCTGGAGCCGAACAGGGATCGGACAGCCCCAGCATTTT. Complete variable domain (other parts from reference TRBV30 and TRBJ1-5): SQTIHQWPATLVQPVGSPLSLECTVEGTSNPNLYWYRQAAGRGLQLLFYSVGIGQISSEVPQNLSASRPQDRQFILSSKKLLLSDSGFYLCAWSRTGIGQPQHFGDGTRLSIL.

As DNA, the CDR3 is TGCGCCAGCAGCCTCAAAGCGGTGACCACAGATACGCAGTATTTT. As protein: CASSLKAVTTDTQYF. This chain connects TRBV5-1 to TRBJ2-3; a weak D match, TRBD2 (5 bases). This CDR3 spans 15 amino acids. Deletions cut 4 bases from V and 2 bases from J, with 14 bases between. Germline CDR1 and CDR2: SGHRS and YFSETQ.